These 17 T cell receptor beta chains came from one sample sequenced in a study of CD8+CD57+ T cells in acquired aplastic anemia. Profiles of TCR beta VDJ and CDR3 were generated from a genomic DNA template. TCRdb reprocessed the reads via MiXCR and lists one record per CDR3 protein. Among about 160,000 distinct CDR3 sequences listed, roughly 48% were seen once. Patients selected for sequencing had displayed CD8+CD57+ cell expansion by flow cytometry. Sequencing was done on a sample of sorted CD4+, CD8+, or CD8+CD57+ T cells (not recorded which) from PBMCs. The receptors were sampled from a human donor with aplastic anemia.

This clonotype was seen only a few times. This sequence joins TRBV6-1 and TRBJ1-1; D gene ambiguous. V was pared by 7 bases and J by 2 bases, with 14 bases between. Per germline, CDR1 MNHNS and CDR2 SASEGT. CDR3 length: 14 amino acids. CDR3 nucleotides: TGTGCCAGCATATTGAGAGACGAAAACACTGAAGCTTTCTTT. Translated: CASILRDENTEAFF.

This clonotype was picked up a small number of times. V gene TRBV7-6 combines with J gene TRBJ2-3; 7 bases line up with TRBD1. V shed 3 bases, J shed 8 bases, and the junction held 5 bases outside the gene matches. The germline gives CDR1 SGHVS, CDR2 FNYEAQ. CDR3 size: 13 residues. The CDR3 DNA reads as TGTGCCAGCAGCTTGGGCTCAGGGGGTACGCAGTATTTT. Translating gives CASSLGSGGTQYF.

The V gene is TRBV18, the J gene TRBJ2-3, with 8 bases aligning to TRBD1. With 3 bases clipped from V and 1 base from J, the junction kept 6 bases outside the gene matches. The CDR3 loop spans 16 amino acids. Germline assignment: CDR1 KGHSH and CDR2 LQKENI. The CDR3 nucleotides are TGTGCCAGCTCACCCTCCGGGACAGGAGGCACAGATACGCAGTATTTT. It specifies CASSPSGTGGTDTQYF. Full variable domain (missing parts from reference TRBV18 and TRBJ2-3): NAGVMQNPRHLVRRRGQEARLRCSPMKGHSHVYWYRQLPEEGLKFMVYLQKENIIDESGMPKERFSAEFPKEGPSILRIQQVVRGDSAAYFCASSPSGTGGTDTQYFGPGTRLTVL.

This clonotype was detected once. V usage is TRBV29-1 and J usage is TRBJ1-1, with D unclear. V gave up 6 bases and J gave up 1 base, with 9 bases separating them. This CDR3 has 12 amino acids. Germline CDR1 SQVTM, CDR2 ANQGSEA. The CDR3 DNA follows: TGCAGCGTATTGACGGGGAACACTGAAGCTTTCTTT. Amino acid sequence: CSVLTGNTEAFF.

The chain uses TRBV19 and TRBJ2-1; D uncertain. V was shortened by 1 base and J by 8 bases, with 6 bases between the two germline ends. Germline assignment: CDR1 LNHDA and CDR2 SQIVND (reference sequence). The CDR3 length is 12 residues. The CDR3 sequence: CASSIGVYEQFF. For the CDR3, the DNA is TGTGCCAGTAGTATAGGGGTTTATGAGCAGTTCTTC.

The chain carries TRBV29-1 and TRBJ1-2, with a tentative D call TRBD1 (5 bases). Germline CDR1 reads SQVTM; CDR2 reads ANQGSEA. CDR3 size: 14 residues. The V end lost 1 base, the J end lost 8 bases, and 17 bases lay between the germline ends. Written as DNA, the CDR3 is TGCAGCGTTGAAGGGTTAGCGGGACGGGGCGGCTACACCTTC. Encoded protein: CSVEGLAGRGGYTF.

Many counts were recorded for this clonotype. The chain joins TRBV7-9 to TRBJ2-2, with TRBD2 identical over 7 bases. Germline trimming cut 7 bases from V and 0 bases from J; bases unmatched to any gene: 8. The CDR3 extends over 16 amino acids. Germline CDR1 is SEHNR and CDR2 is FQNEAQ (reference sequence). CDR3 coding DNA: TGTGCCAGCAACGATCCTAGCGGTGCGAACACCGGGGAGCTGTTTTTT. Amino acids: CASNDPSGANTGELFF. The complete variable domain, with remaining parts taken from reference TRBV7-9 and TRBJ2-2, reads DTGVSQNPRHKITKRGQNVTFRCDPISEHNRLYWYRQTLGQGPEFLTYFQNEAQLEKSRLLSDRFSAERPKGSFSTLEIQRTEQGDSAMYLCASNDPSGANTGELFFGEGSRLTVL.

This clonotype was recorded only once. The chain links TRBV10-3 to TRBJ2-7; TRBD2 matches 7 bases. V gave up 0 bases and J gave up 4 bases; unmatched junction bases: 9. The germline CDR1 and CDR2 sequences are ENHRY and SYGVKD. The CDR3 is 16 residues long. In nucleotides, the CDR3 is TGTGCCATCAGTGAGTCGATTCGGACTAGTGTTTACGAGCAGTACTTC. Its translation: CAISESIRTSVYEQYF.

The chain couples TRBV2 to TRBJ1-1, with D hard to call. The CDR3 has 14 amino acids. Germline V gene data show CDR1 as SNHLY and CDR2 as FYNNEI. V was shortened by 6 bases and J by 0 bases, with 11 bases between the two germline ends. CDR3 sequence: CASSRGRLNTEAFF. The CDR3 nucleotides read TGTGCCAGCAGCAGAGGACGGTTGAACACTGAAGCTTTCTTT.

The chain has TRBV20-1 and TRBJ1-1; D is perhaps TRBD1 (6 bases). The germline gives CDR1 DFQATT, CDR2 SNEGSKA (reference sequence). Trimming took 4 bases from V and 1 from J, leaving 7 bases between them. The CDR3 extends over 12 amino acids. In DNA, the CDR3 is TGCAGTGCTAACAGGGAGAACACTGAAGCTTTCTTT. It codes for CSANRENTEAFF.

This chain joins TRBV11-1 and TRBJ2-1, with 14 bases identical to TRBD2. The CDR3 consists of 19 residues. V dropped 3 bases and J dropped 3; count of bases not matched to a gene: 10. Germline CDR1 SGHAT, CDR2 FQDESV (reference sequence). CDR3 DNA: TGTGCCAGCAGCTTCCGGACTAGCGGGGGGCTTGGAATCTACAATGAGCAGTTCTTC. This gives the protein CASSFRTSGGLGIYNEQFF.

This clonotype was observed at least ten times. This sequence joins TRBV5-4 and TRBJ1-5; maybe TRBD1 (5 bases). Trimming removed 3 bases at V and 7 bases at J, with 11 bases between. The CDR3 length is 13 residues. Per the germline V gene, CDR1 is SGHNT and CDR2 is YYREEE (reference sequence). The CDR3 DNA is TGTGCCAGCAGCTCTGGGACGGGGCAGCCCCAGCATTTT. Protein: CASSSGTGQPQHF.

The chain couples TRBV29-1 to TRBJ1-1; D is undetermined. The CDR3 covers 12 residues. Germline CDR1 and CDR2: SQVTM and ANQGSEA. Trimming pared 3 bases from V and 5 bases from J, leaving 10 bases between. CDR3 in amino acids: CSVDVSNTEAFF. CDR3 coding DNA: TGCAGCGTTGACGTATCGAATACTGAAGCTTTCTTT.

The chain has TRBV7-9 and TRBJ1-1; 7 bases agree with TRBD1. The CDR3 sequence is 13 residues long. Germline V gene lookup returns CDR1 SEHNR and CDR2 FQNEAQ (reference sequence). The V gene end was trimmed by 6 bases and the J gene end by 5 bases; junction bases not matched to a gene: 6. The CDR3 protein is CASRQGLMTEAFF. The DNA of the CDR3 is TGTGCCAGCAGACAGGGGTTAATGACTGAAGCTTTCTTT.

This clonotype was seen at least ten times. V usage is TRBV30 and J usage is TRBJ1-2; 8 nucleotides agree with TRBD1. The CDR3 is 12 residues long. V gave up 2 bases and J gave up 6 bases; unmatched junction bases: 2. Germline loops: CDR1 GTSNPN, CDR2 SVGIG (reference sequence). The CDR3 loop is CAWSPTGDGYTF. For the CDR3, the DNA is TGTGCCTGGAGTCCGACAGGGGATGGCTACACCTTC.

This clonotype was counted only a few times. The genes are TRBV10-3 and TRBJ2-7; 7 bases line up with TRBD1. There are 16 residues in the CDR3. Losses at the gene ends were 8 bases for V and 1 base for J; bases not matched to a gene: 14. From germline, CDR1 is ENHRY and CDR2 SYGVKD. The CDR3: CAISGPDRVGSYEQYF. The DNA for the CDR3 is TGTGCCATCTCCGGGCCAGACAGGGTCGGATCCTACGAGCAGTACTTC.

This clonotype has a count of ten or more. This chain uses TRBV6-1 with TRBJ2-7; 10 positions match TRBD1. The trim removed 6 bases at V and 3 bases at J, leaving 8 bases unmatched. CDR3 length: 15 amino acids. Per the germline V gene, CDR1 is MNHNS and CDR2 is SASEGT. This chain's CDR3 is CASRDPDRGDYEQYF. CDR3 nucleotide sequence: TGTGCCAGCAGAGATCCGGACAGGGGGGACTACGAGCAGTACTTC.